The rows below give T cell receptor beta chains drawn from one sample of a study of blood T cells in healthy people across ages. TCRdb itself ran the 5' RACE reads through MiXCR, one entry per CDR3 protein. The sample shows some 930,000 distinct CDR3 sequences, roughly 28% of them seen only once. This same sample was also part of a study on T cells of mothers and their children.

The specimen was blood. These receptors all stem from a woman between 40 and 55 years old in good health. CDR3s leave out the opening cysteine and the closing phenylalanine or tryptophan. The D gene is left open where the match is weak.

ASSLGRATNEKLF	13	NA	TRBJ1-4	TRBV7-6
ASSPLEGPLSTDTQY	15	NA	TRBJ2-3	TRBV18
ASSQIGTALGKLF	13	TRBD1	TRBJ1-4	TRBV27
ASSLLTGLAGGTDTQY	16	TRBD2	TRBJ2-3	TRBV6-1
ASSLTDAYEQY	11	NA	TRBJ2-7	TRBV11-2
ASSLEGAEAQY	11	TRBD1	TRBJ2-3	TRBV12-3/TRBV12-4
ASSLSIPGLAGGPEDTQY	18	TRBD2	TRBJ2-3	TRBV7-2
SASHGAINEKLF	12	NA	TRBJ1-4	TRBV20-1
ASKYTSSYNEQF	12	NA	TRBJ2-1	TRBV2
ASRPPDGYEQY	11	NA	TRBJ2-7	TRBV6-2/TRBV6-3
ASSYSSGRTGANVLT	15	NA	TRBJ2-6	TRBV6-5
ASSLPRQGAGGYT	13	TRBD1	TRBJ1-2	TRBV28
ASSYSNVGVRAGSDTQY	17	TRBD2	TRBJ2-3	TRBV6-5
ARSQGWPTRAGELF	14	NA	TRBJ2-2	TRBV7-2
ASSPDSSLANYGYT	14	NA	TRBJ1-2	TRBV7-9
ASSLKGVLDEQF	12	NA	TRBJ2-1	TRBV27
VSSQDIGVGNEQF	13	NA	TRBJ2-1	TRBV4-3
ASSFLKLNEQF	11	NA	TRBJ2-1	TRBV12-3/TRBV12-4
ASSSGLAGAANTGELF	16	TRBD2	TRBJ2-2	TRBV5-1
AISEPGRRGGTEAF	14	NA	TRBJ1-1	TRBV10-3
ASSQVPLDTHSNQPQH	16	NA	TRBJ1-5	TRBV3-1
AWPGLHSNQPQH	12	NA	TRBJ1-5	TRBV30
ASRRRPYEQY	10	NA	TRBJ2-7	TRBV2
SGTGGKTEAF	10	TRBD1	TRBJ1-1	TRBV29-1
AIGGGGDPYEQY	12	NA	TRBJ2-7	TRBV10-3
ASSLIAGPGELF	12	TRBD2	TRBJ2-2	TRBV7-2
SVERQGAYGYT	11	TRBD1	TRBJ1-2	TRBV29-1
ASSPGQVLRNTEAF	14	NA	TRBJ1-1	TRBV3-1
ASSPLGTGQETQY	13	TRBD1	TRBJ2-5	TRBV7-9
ASSLWAGTGGAGEQY	15	TRBD1	NA	TRBV27
AWTGTGSNYEQY	12	TRBD1	NA	TRBV30
ATNSGVDEQF	10	TRBD2	TRBJ2-1	TRBV10-3
ASSLAAANNSPLH	13	NA	TRBJ1-6	TRBV11-2
ASSLAGPKGTQY	12	NA	TRBJ2-5	TRBV7-2
SARLTGEGNQPQH	13	TRBD1	TRBJ1-5	TRBV20-1
ASSSLAGGISSYNEQF	16	TRBD2	TRBJ2-1	TRBV7-2
SASSSGGATSGTDTQY	16	TRBD2	TRBJ2-3	TRBV20-1
SETRTGDRYTEAF	13	TRBD1	TRBJ1-1	TRBV29-1
SVVGQGKSYEQY	12	TRBD1	TRBJ2-7	TRBV29-1
ASRLALGTDTQY	12	TRBD2	TRBJ2-3	TRBV27
ASSLKGVNEQY	11	NA	TRBJ2-7	TRBV7-9